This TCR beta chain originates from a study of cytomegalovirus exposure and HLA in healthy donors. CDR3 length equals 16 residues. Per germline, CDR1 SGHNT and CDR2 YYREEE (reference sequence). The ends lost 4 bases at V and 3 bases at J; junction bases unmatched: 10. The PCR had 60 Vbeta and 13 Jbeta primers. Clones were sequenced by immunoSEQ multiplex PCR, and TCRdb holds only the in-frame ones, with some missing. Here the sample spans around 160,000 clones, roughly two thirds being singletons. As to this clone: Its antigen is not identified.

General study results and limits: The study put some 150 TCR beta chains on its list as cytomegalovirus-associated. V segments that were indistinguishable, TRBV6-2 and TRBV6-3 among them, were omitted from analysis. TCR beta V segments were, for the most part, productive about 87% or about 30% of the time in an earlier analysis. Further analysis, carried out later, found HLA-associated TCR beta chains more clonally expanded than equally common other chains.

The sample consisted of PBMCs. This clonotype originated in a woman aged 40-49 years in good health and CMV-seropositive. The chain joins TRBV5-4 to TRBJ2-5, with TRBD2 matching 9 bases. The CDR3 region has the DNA TGTGCCAGCAGCCGGGGGTATAGCGGGGGAGAAGAGACCCAGTACTTC. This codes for CASSRGYSGGEETQYF. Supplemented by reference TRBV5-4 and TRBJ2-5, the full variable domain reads ETGVTQSPTHLIKTRGQQVTLRCSSQSGHNTVSWYQQALGQGPQFIFQYYREEENGRGNFPPRFSGLQFPNYSSELNVNALELDDSALYLCASSRGYSGGEETQYFGPGTRLLVL.